These 16 T cell receptor beta chains were sequenced from one sample in a study of cytomegalovirus exposure and HLA in healthy donors. PCR amplification relied on 60 Vbeta primers (plus 13 Jbeta primers). Sequencing used immunoSEQ multiplex PCR; TCRdb keeps in-frame clones, though not all of them. The data show roughly 74,000 clones, around 76% seen once. Sequenced input: PBMCs. These TCRs come from a man aged 35 to 55 in good health and CMV-seronegative.

Of note for this clone: The junction shows a germline mismatch at one end, possibly a read error. V usage is TRBV7-9 and J usage is TRBJ2-1; the D is unclear. The germline V gene encodes CDR1 SEHNR and CDR2 FQNEAQ (reference sequence). The CDR3 spans 13 residues. CDR3 sequence reads: CAGSFSQYNEQFF. The CDR3 DNA reads as TGTGCCGGCAGCTTTTCACAGTACAATGAGCAGTTCTTC. Supplemented by reference TRBV7-9 and TRBJ2-1, the full variable domain reads DTGVSQNPRHKITKRGQNVTFRCDPISEHNRLYWYRQTLGQGPEFLTYFQNEAQLEKSRLLSDRFSAERPKGSFSTLEIQRTEQGDSAMYLCAGSFSQYNEQFFGPGTRLTVL.

This chain uses TRBV11-2 with TRBJ2-2; the match to TRBD1 covers 8 bases. Germline V lookup: CDR1 SGHAT, CDR2 FQNNGV. V was pared by 5 bases and J by 1 base, with 6 bases of the junction left unmatched. The CDR3 runs to 16 residues. CDR3 amino acids: CASSGGQGVNTGELFF. In nucleotides, the CDR3 is TGTGCCAGCAGCGGAGGACAGGGAGTGAACACCGGGGAGCTGTTTTTT.

The chain couples TRBV7-2 to TRBJ2-5, with a weak D call TRBD2 (6 bases). The DNA end is a closer match to TRBJ2-7, so the J assignment may be wrong. This CDR3 spans 14 amino acids. CDR1 is SGHTA and CDR2 is FQGNSA in the germline V gene. CDR3 loop: CASSSGGSHYEQYF. The DNA of the CDR3 is TGTGCCAGCAGCTCCGGGGGTTCCCACTACGAGCAGTACTTC.

CDR3 in amino acids: CASKEQGYHEQYF. CDR3 DNA sequence: TGTGCCAGCAAGGAACAGGGGTACCACGAGCAGTACTTC. This chain links TRBV2 with TRBJ2-5; 7 nucleotides agree with TRBD1. TRBJ2-7 matches the DNA end more closely, so the J call is doubtful. The germline V gene encodes CDR1 SNHLY and CDR2 FYNNEI. The CDR3 spans 13 residues.

This sequence joins TRBV9 and TRBJ2-3; TRBD2 might be the D (6 bases). The CDR3 has 15 residues. From germline, CDR1 is SGDLS and CDR2 YYNGEE. V was clipped by 4 bases and J by 2 bases, with 14 bases between them. The CDR3 sequence is CASSLLWRDTDTQYF. The DNA for the CDR3 is TGTGCCAGCAGCCTTCTTTGGCGGGACACAGATACGCAGTATTTT. The full variable domain, in which reference TRBV9 and TRBJ2-3 provide the parts outside the CDR3, is DSGVTQTPKHLITATGQRVTLRCSPRSGDLSVYWYQQSLDQGLQFLIQYYNGEERAKGNILERFSAQQFPDLHSELNLSSLELGDSALYFCASSLLWRDTDTQYFGPGTRLTVL.

J is TRBJ2-3 and V is TRBV6-1; possible D gene TRBD2, 5 bases. CDR1 and CDR2 from the germline V gene are MNHNS and SASEGT. The V end was cut by 2 bases, the J end by 1 base, with 16 bases between. The CDR3 runs to 17 residues. The CDR3 DNA is TGTGCCAGCAGTGAACCCACTGTGAGGGCACGCACAGATACGCAGTATTTT. Its protein is CASSEPTVRARTDTQYF.

The chain has TRBV5-1 and TRBJ1-2; D ambiguous. V lost 0 bases and J lost 4, with 13 bases in between. The germline gives CDR1 SGHRS, CDR2 YFSETQ. The CDR3 covers 15 residues. CDR3: CASSLDEGISYGYTF. In DNA, the CDR3 is TGCGCCAGCAGCTTGGACGAGGGAATCTCCTATGGCTACACCTTC.

The J gene is TRBJ2-2, the V gene TRBV6-5, with D perhaps TRBD1 (7 bases). Between the trimmed V and J ends, which lost 6 bases and 5 bases, there was a span of 16 bases. Germline CDR1 MNHEY, CDR2 SVGAGI. The CDR3 is 15 amino acids. DNA of the CDR3: TGTGCCAGCAGAACCAGGGGGAGGTATACCGGGGAGCTGTTTTTT. Protein product: CASRTRGRYTGELFF.

The V call is TRBV28, the J call TRBJ2-7; 7 positions match TRBD1. Per the germline V gene, CDR1 is MDHEN and CDR2 is SYDVKM. V gave up 6 bases and J gave up 2 bases; unmatched junction bases: 10. CDR3 length equals 15 residues. The CDR3 loop reads CASSPVQGETYEQYF. CDR3 DNA: TGTGCCAGCAGCCCGGTTCAGGGGGAGACCTACGAGCAGTACTTC.

CDR3 in amino acids: CASTSKRGLKLYEQYF. CDR3 sequence (DNA): TGTGCCAGCACCTCAAAGCGGGGACTAAAGTTATACGAGCAGTACTTC. The chain joins TRBV7-8 to TRBJ2-7, with 7 bases lining up with TRBD2. The trim removed 7 bases at V and 4 bases at J, leaving 16 bases unmatched. Germline V gives CDR1 SGHVS, CDR2 FQNEAQ. The CDR3 is 16 residues long.

The CDR3 sequence is CASSPLAGVYNEQFF. The CDR3 nucleotides are TGTGCCAGCAGCCCCCTAGCGGGAGTTTACAATGAGCAGTTCTTC. The chain links TRBV7-6 to TRBJ2-1; TRBD2 agrees at 10 bases. This CDR3 is 15 amino acids long. Germline CDR1 and CDR2: SGHVS and FNYEAQ. Trimming at V came to 5 bases and at J to 4 bases, leaving 5 bases not matched to a gene.

This rearrangement joins TRBV7-9 to TRBJ1-1; 8 bases fit TRBD1. Germline trimming cut 1 base from V and 4 bases from J; bases unmatched to any gene: 8. The CDR3 is 16 residues long. Germline CDR1 is SEHNR and CDR2 is FQNEAQ (reference sequence). The CDR3 sequence: CASSLGGTGTGTEAFF. CDR3 bases: TGTGCCAGCAGCTTAGGGGGAACCGGGACAGGCACTGAAGCTTTCTTT.

This clone was seen only a few times. The gene calls are TRBV9 and TRBJ2-7, with 9 positions matching TRBD2. CDR3 size: 15 residues. CDR1 and CDR2 from the germline V gene are SGDLS and YYNGEE. J lost 3 bases, V lost 0 bases, and 4 bases had no gene match. Here the CDR3 DNA reads TGTGCCAGCAGCGTAGGTGGACTAGCGAACTACGAGCAGTACTTC. The encoded protein is CASSVGGLANYEQYF.

The rearrangement links TRBV13 to TRBJ2-2; D is undetermined. CDR1 is PRHDT, CDR2 FYEKMQ, per germline (reference sequence). V was cut by 2 bases and J by 2 bases, with 12 bases left in between. There are 16 residues in the CDR3. The CDR3: CASSLTTRRNTGELFF. CDR3 bases: TGTGCCAGCAGCTTAACGACTCGACGAAACACCGGGGAGCTGTTTTTT.

The chain uses TRBV7-9 and TRBJ2-7; D is possibly TRBD1 (6 bases). The CDR3 sequence is 14 residues long. Germline assignment: CDR1 SEHNR and CDR2 FQNEAQ (reference sequence). V was cut by 5 bases and J by 4 bases, with 15 bases left in between. The CDR3 here is CASSLQGIGYEQYF. Written as DNA, the CDR3 is TGTGCCAGCAGCCTACAGGGAATAGGTTACGAGCAGTACTTC. The whole variable domain, remainder taken from reference TRBV7-9 and TRBJ2-7, is DTGVSQNPRHKITKRGQNVTFRCDPISEHNRLYWYRQTLGQGPEFLTYFQNEAQLEKSRLLSDRFSAERPKGSFSTLEIQRTEQGDSAMYLCASSLQGIGYEQYFGPGTRLTVT.

A single count supports this clone. The chain links TRBV7-9 to TRBJ1-1; perhaps TRBD1 as D (5 bases). The CDR3 is 16 residues long. V gave up 4 bases and J gave up 3 bases, with 18 bases separating them. Germline CDR1 reads SEHNR; CDR2 reads FQNEAQ (reference sequence). The CDR3 DNA reads TGTGCCAGCAGCTCGGCCGCCGGGCAGGGTGACACTGAAGCTTTCTTT. It is translated as CASSSAAGQGDTEAFF.